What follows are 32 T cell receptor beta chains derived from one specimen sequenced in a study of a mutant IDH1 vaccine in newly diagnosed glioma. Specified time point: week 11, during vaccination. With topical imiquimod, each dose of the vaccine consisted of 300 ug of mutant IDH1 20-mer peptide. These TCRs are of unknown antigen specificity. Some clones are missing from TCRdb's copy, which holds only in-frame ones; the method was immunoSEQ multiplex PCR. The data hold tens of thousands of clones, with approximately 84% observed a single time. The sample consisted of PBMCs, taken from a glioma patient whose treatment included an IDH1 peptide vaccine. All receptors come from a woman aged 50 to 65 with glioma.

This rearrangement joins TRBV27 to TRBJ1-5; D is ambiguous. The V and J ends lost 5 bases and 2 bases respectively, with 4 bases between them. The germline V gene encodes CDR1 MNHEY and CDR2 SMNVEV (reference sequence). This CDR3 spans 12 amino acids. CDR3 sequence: CASSIGNQPQHF. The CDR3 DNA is TGTGCCAGCAGTATCGGCAATCAGCCCCAGCATTTT.

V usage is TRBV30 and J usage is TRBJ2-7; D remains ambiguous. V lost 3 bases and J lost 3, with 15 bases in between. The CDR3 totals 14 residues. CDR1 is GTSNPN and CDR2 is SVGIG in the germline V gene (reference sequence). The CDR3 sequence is CAWRASGFGYEQYF. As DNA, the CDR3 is TGTGCCTGGAGAGCCTCCGGGTTTGGCTACGAGCAGTACTTC.

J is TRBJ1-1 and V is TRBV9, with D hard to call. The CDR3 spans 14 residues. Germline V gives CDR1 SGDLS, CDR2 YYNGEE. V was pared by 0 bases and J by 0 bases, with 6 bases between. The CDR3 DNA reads TGTGCCAGCAGCGTAGGAAGGATGAACACTGAAGCTTTCTTT. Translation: CASSVGRMNTEAFF.

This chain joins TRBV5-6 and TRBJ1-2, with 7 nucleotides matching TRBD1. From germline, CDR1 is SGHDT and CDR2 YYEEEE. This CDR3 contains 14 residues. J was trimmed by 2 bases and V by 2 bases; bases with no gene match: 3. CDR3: CASSFDRVNYGYTF. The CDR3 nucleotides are TGTGCCAGCAGCTTCGACAGGGTCAACTATGGCTACACCTTC.

CDR3 sequence reads: CASSIGGTGSYEQYF. The CDR3 DNA reads as TGTGCCAGTAGTATAGGAGGGACAGGGTCCTACGAGCAGTACTTC. The chain recombines TRBV19 with TRBJ2-7; TRBD1 matches 9 bases. The CDR3 contains 15 residues. After removal of 1 base from V and 1 base from J, the junction contained 2 bases not matched to a gene. CDR1 is LNHDA and CDR2 is SQIVND in the germline V gene (reference sequence).

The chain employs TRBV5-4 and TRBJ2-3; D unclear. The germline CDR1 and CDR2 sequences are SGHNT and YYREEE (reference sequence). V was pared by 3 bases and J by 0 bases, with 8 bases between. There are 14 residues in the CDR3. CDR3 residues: CASSSRASTDTQYF. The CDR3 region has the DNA TGTGCCAGCAGCTCGAGAGCTAGCACAGATACGCAGTATTTT.

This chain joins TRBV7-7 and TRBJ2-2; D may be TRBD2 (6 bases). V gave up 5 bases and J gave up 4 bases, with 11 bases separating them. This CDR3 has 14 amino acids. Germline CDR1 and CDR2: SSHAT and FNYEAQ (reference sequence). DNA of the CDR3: TGTGCCAGCAGCCAAATGACTAGCACCGGGGAGCTGTTTTTT. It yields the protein CASSQMTSTGELFF.

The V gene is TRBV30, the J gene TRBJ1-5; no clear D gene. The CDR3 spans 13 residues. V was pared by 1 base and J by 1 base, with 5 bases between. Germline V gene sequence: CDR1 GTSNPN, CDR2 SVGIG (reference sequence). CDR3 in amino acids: CAWSEDSNQPQHF. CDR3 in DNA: TGTGCCTGGAGTGAGGACAGCAATCAGCCCCAGCATTTT. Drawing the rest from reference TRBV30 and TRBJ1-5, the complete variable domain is SQTIHQWPATLVQPVGSPLSLECTVEGTSNPNLYWYRQAAGRGLQLLFYSVGIGQISSEVPQNLSASRPQDRQFILSSKKLLLSDSGFYLCAWSEDSNQPQHFGDGTRLSIL.

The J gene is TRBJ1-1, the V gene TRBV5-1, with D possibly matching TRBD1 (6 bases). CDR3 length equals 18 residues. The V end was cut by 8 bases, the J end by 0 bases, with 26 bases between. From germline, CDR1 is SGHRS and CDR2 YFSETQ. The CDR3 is CARLSERTGQSLNTEAFF. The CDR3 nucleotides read TGCGCCAGGTTATCGGAGAGGACTGGACAGTCATTGAACACTGAAGCTTTCTTT.

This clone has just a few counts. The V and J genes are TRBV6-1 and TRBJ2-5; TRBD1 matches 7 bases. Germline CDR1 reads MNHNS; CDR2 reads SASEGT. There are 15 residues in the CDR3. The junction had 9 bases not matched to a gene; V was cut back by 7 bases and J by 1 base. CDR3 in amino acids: CASIRDRDGQETQYF. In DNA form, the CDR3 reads TGTGCCAGCATTCGAGACAGGGACGGCCAAGAGACCCAGTACTTC.

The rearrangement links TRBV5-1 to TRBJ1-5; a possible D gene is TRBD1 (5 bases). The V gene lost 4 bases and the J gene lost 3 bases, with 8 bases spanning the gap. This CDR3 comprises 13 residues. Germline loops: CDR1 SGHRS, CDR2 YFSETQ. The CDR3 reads CASSGGFNQPQHF. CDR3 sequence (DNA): TGCGCCAGCAGCGGGGGGTTCAATCAGCCCCAGCATTTT.

In DNA, the CDR3 is TGTGCCAGCAAGGGGGCAGGGTTTACTGAAGCTTTCTTT. It encodes CASKGAGFTEAFF. V is TRBV27 and J is TRBJ1-1, with 7 bases fitting TRBD1. V lost 7 bases to trimming and J lost 5 bases; unmatched junction nucleotides: 7. The germline V gene encodes CDR1 MNHEY and CDR2 SMNVEV (reference sequence). The CDR3 totals 13 residues.

The CDR3 is CSGARGQGETQYF. The CDR3 DNA reads as TGCAGCGGGGCGAGGGGGCAGGGAGAGACCCAGTACTTC. The V gene is TRBV29-1, the J gene TRBJ2-5, with TRBD1 identical over 7 bases. V lost 7 bases and J lost 4; bases outside the gene matches: 9. Germline CDR1 reads SQVTM; CDR2 reads ANQGSEA. The CDR3 is 13 residues long.

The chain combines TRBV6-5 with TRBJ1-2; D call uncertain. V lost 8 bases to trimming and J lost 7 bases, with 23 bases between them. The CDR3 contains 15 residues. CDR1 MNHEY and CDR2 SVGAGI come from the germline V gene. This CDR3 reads CASGPQSGGVAGYTF. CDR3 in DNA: TGTGCCAGCGGACCCCAGTCCGGCGGGGTGGCTGGCTACACCTTC.

The CDR3 spells CASSQERGGGYTF. The CDR3 region has the DNA TGTGCCAGCAGCCAAGAACGAGGCGGCGGCTACACCTTC. V gene TRBV14 combines with J gene TRBJ1-2, with D uncertain. Trimming left V 0 bases short and J 8 bases short, with 10 bases between. Germline assignment: CDR1 SGHDN and CDR2 FVKESK. This CDR3 has 13 residues.

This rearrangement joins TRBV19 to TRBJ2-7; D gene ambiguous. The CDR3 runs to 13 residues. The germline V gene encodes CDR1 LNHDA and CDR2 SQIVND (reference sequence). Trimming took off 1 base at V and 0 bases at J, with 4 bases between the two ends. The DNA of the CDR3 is TGTGCCAGTAGTATAGGGAGCTCCTACGAGCAGTACTTC. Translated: CASSIGSSYEQYF.

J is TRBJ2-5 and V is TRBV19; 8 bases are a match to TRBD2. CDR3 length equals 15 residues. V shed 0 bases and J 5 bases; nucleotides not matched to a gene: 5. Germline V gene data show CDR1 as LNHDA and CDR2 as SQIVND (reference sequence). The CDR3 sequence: CASSIERTSRETQYF. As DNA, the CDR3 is TGTGCCAGTAGTATAGAGAGGACTAGCCGGGAGACCCAGTACTTC.

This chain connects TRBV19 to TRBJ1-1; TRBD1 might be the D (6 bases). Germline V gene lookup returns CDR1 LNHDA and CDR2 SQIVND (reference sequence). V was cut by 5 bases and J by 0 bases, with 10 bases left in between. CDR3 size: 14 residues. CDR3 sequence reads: CASSLTGMNTEAFF. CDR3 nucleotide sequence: TGTGCCAGTAGTCTAACAGGGATGAACACTGAAGCTTTCTTT.

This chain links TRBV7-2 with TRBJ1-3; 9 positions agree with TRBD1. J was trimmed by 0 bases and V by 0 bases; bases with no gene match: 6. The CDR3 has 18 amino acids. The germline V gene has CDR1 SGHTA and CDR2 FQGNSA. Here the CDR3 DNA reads TGTGCCAGCAGCTTAGCTAGGGACAGGGACTTCTCTGGAAACACCATATATTTT. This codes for CASSLARDRDFSGNTIYF.

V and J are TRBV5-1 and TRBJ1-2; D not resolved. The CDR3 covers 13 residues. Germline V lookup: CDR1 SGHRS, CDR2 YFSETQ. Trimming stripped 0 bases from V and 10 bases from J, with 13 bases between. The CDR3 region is CASSLGRDFPYTF. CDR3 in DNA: TGCGCCAGCAGCTTGGGACGGGATTTTCCCTACACCTTC.

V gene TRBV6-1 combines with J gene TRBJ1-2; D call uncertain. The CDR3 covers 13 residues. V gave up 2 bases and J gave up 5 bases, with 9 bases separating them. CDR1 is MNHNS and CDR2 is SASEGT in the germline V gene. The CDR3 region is CASSETVGYGYTF. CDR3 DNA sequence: TGTGCCAGCAGTGAAACGGTGGGTTATGGCTACACCTTC.

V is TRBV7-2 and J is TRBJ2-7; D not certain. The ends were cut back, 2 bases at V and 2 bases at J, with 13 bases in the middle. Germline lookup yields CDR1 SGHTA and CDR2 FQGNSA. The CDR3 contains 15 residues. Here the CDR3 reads CASSLLRTGAYEQYF. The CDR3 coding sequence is TGTGCCAGCAGCTTACTTCGGACCGGAGCCTACGAGCAGTACTTC.

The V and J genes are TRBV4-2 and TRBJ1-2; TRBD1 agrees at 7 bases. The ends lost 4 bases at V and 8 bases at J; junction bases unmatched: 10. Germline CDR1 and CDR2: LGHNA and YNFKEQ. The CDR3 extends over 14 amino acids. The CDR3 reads CASSRLSGGKGYTF. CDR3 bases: TGTGCCAGCAGCCGCTTGTCAGGGGGTAAGGGCTACACCTTC.

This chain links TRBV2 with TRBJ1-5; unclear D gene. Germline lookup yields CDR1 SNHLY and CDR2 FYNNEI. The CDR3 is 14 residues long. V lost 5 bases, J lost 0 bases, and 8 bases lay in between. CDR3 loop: CASSWQISNQPQHF. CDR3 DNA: TGTGCCAGCAGTTGGCAGATTAGCAATCAGCCCCAGCATTTT. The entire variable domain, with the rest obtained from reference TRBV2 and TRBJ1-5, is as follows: EPEVTQTPSHQVTQMGQEVILRCVPISNHLYFYWYRQILGQKVEFLVSFYNNEISEKSEIFDDQFSVERPDGSNFTLKIRSTKLEDSAMYFCASSWQISNQPQHFGDGTRLSIL.

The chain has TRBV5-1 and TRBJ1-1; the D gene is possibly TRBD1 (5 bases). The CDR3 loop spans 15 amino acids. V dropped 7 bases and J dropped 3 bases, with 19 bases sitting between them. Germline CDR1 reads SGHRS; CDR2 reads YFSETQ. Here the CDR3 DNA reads TGCGCCAGCTCTCTAGGCCAGGGTTTTGACACTGAAGCTTTCTTT. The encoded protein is CASSLGQGFDTEAFF.

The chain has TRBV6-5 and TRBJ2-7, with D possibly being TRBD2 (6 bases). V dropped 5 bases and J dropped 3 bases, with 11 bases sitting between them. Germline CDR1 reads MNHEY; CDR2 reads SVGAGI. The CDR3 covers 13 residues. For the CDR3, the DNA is TGTGCCAGCAGTAAGACCGGGGGCTACGAGCAGTACTTC. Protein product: CASSKTGGYEQYF.

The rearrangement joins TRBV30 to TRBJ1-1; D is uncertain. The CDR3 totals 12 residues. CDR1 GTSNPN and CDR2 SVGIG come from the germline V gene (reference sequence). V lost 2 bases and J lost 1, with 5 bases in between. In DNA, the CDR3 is TGTGCCTGGAGTTTGGGGAACACTGAAGCTTTCTTT. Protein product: CAWSLGNTEAFF.

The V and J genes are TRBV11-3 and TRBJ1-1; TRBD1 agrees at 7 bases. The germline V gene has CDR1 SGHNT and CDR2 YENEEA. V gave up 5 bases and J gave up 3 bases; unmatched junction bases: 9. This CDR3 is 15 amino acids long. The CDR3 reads CASSGKDRDYTEAFF. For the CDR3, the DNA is TGTGCCAGCAGCGGTAAAGACAGGGATTACACTGAAGCTTTCTTT.

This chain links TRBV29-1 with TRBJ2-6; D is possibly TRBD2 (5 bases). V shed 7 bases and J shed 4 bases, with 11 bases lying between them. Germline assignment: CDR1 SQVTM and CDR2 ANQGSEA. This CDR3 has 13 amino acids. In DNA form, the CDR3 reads TGCAGCGGAGGGCAAGCGGGGGCCAACGTCCTGACTTTC. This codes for CSGGQAGANVLTF.

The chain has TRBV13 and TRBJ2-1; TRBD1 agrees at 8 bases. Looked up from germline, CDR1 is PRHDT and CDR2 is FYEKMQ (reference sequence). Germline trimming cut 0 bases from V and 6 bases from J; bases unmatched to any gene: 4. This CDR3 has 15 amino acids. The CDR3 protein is CASSLGGQGPNEQFF. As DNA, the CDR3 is TGTGCCAGCAGCTTAGGCGGACAGGGCCCCAATGAGCAGTTCTTC.

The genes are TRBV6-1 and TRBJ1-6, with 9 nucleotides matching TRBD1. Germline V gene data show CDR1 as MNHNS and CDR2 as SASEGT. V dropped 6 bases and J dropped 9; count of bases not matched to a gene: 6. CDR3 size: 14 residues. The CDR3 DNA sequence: TGTGCCAGCAGCGTCGGACAGGGGAGTTCACCCCTCCACTTT. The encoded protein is CASSVGQGSSPLHF.

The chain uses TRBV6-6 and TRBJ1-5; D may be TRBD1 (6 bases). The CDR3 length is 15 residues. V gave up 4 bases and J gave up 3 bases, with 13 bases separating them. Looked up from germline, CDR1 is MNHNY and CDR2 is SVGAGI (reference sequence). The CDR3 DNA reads TGTGCCAGCAGTTTGTTGAGGGGGGACAATCAGCCCCAGCATTTT. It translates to CASSLLRGDNQPQHF.